This TCR beta chain comes out of a study of blood T cell repertoires in COVID-19. Sequenced by immunoSEQ multiplex PCR; TCRdb stores in-frame clones only, minus some. The table has fewer than 100,000 clones, 70% to 90% seen once. J was trimmed by 0 bases and V by 8 bases; bases with no gene match: 6. Germline assignment: CDR1 LNHDA and CDR2 SQIVND (reference sequence). The CDR3 runs 15 residues. The sequence derives from a man older than 75 in a cohort sampled during active COVID-19. The material sequenced was peripheral blood. The V gene is TRBV19, the J gene TRBJ2-2; 7 bases map to TRBD1. CDR3 protein: CASFPGQSNTGELFF. CDR3 in DNA: TGTGCCAGTTTTCCGGGACAGTCGAACACCGGGGAGCTGTTTTTT.